These 16 T cell receptor beta chains came from one sample sequenced in a study of shared clonotypes between healthy human individuals. Sequenced by immunoSEQ multiplex PCR; TCRdb stores in-frame clones only, minus some. This repertoire shows roughly 480,000 clones, less than 80% found once; its top ten account for approximately 12%. The sample consisted of PBMCs. Receptors originate from a woman in her thirties or forties in good health. Some clones in this sample may be carry-over from other donors' samples.

This clone was picked up one time. The chain is built from TRBV11-3 and TRBJ2-1; 12 positions agree with TRBD2. The V segment lost 5 bases and the J segment 6 bases; nucleotides outside the gene matches: 5. CDR3 length: 15 residues. Germline V gene lookup returns CDR1 SGHNT and CDR2 YENEEA. The DNA of the CDR3 is TGTGCCAGCAGCACTAGCGGGGGGTACTCCAATGAGCAGTTCTTC. Translation gives CASSTSGGYSNEQFF.

The rearrangement links TRBV18 to TRBJ2-1; TRBD2 matches at 10 bases. Germline-derived CDR1 and CDR2 are KGHSH and LQKENI. V lost 0 bases and J lost 7; bases outside the gene matches: 6. The CDR3 length is 16 residues. Here the CDR3 DNA reads TGTGCCAGCTCACCACCAGCTAGCGGGAGTTCAAATGAGCAGTTCTTC. It specifies CASSPPASGSSNEQFF.

This clone was counted between two and nine times. This rearrangement joins TRBV2 to TRBJ2-6; D not resolved. The CDR3 is 15 amino acids. Per the germline V gene, CDR1 is SNHLY and CDR2 is FYNNEI. The V gene lost 6 bases and the J gene lost 0 bases, with 9 bases spanning the gap. CDR3 nucleotide sequence: TGTGCCAGCAGCTGGGCCGACTCTGGGGCCAACGTCCTGACTTTC. Translating it yields CASSWADSGANVLTF.

Comments on this clone: This specimen includes other DNA sequences encoding the same CDR3. The rearrangement uses TRBV5-1 and TRBJ2-7; the D gene is possibly TRBD1 (6 bases). Per the germline V gene, CDR1 is SGHRS and CDR2 is YFSETQ. The CDR3 is made up of 14 amino acids. V shed 3 bases and J shed 2 bases, with 12 bases lying between them. The CDR3 loop reads CASSSTGQTYEQYF. The CDR3 DNA sequence: TGCGCCAGCAGCTCGACAGGACAGACCTACGAGCAGTACTTC.

As to this clone: Given a far larger clone just one base away, this is likely a sequencing read error. The rearrangement joins TRBV10-1 to TRBJ1-1; D might be TRBD1 (6 bases). CDR1 and CDR2 from the germline V gene are WNHNN and SYGVQD (reference sequence). The CDR3 sequence is 13 residues long. In DNA, the CDR3 is TGCGCCAGCAGCGAGGACAGCTACACTGGAGCTTTCTTT. Its translation: CASSEDSYTGAFF.

The chain is built from TRBV7-9 and TRBJ2-2; possible D gene TRBD2, 6 bases. Trimming stripped 4 bases from V and 0 bases from J, with 12 bases between. Germline V gene lookup returns CDR1 SEHNR and CDR2 FQNEAQ (reference sequence). The CDR3 runs to 16 residues. The CDR3 sequence is CASSSLGGANTGELFF. DNA of the CDR3: TGTGCCAGCAGCTCCCTCGGGGGAGCGAACACCGGGGAGCTGTTTTTT.

The chain links TRBV28 to TRBJ2-5; 9 bases fit TRBD1. The CDR3 is 19 amino acids. J gave up 0 bases and V 3 bases, and 14 bases lay outside the gene matches. The germline gives CDR1 MDHEN, CDR2 SYDVKM. The CDR3 protein is CASSLGLAGTGTYQETQYF. For the CDR3, the DNA is TGTGCCAGCAGTTTGGGGCTGGCCGGGACAGGGACGTACCAAGAGACCCAGTACTTC.

This clone came up a few times. The chain employs TRBV28 and TRBJ2-7; tentative D call: TRBD1 (6 bases). The CDR3 is 12 amino acids. The V end was cut by 6 bases, the J end by 4 bases, with 10 bases between. The germline V gene encodes CDR1 MDHEN and CDR2 SYDVKM. The CDR3 sequence: CASRKQGYEQYF. Here the CDR3 DNA reads TGTGCCAGCAGGAAACAGGGTTACGAGCAGTACTTC.

The rearrangement uses TRBV29-1 and TRBJ2-7; TRBD1 is a possible D gene (5 bases). V was shortened by 4 bases and J by 11 bases, with 15 bases between the two germline ends. The CDR3 has 11 residues. CDR1 is SQVTM and CDR2 is ANQGSEA in the germline V gene. This CDR3 reads CSVARAGGEYF. Written as DNA, the CDR3 is TGCAGCGTTGCCAGGGCAGGTGGAGAGTACTTC.

The V call is TRBV5-1, the J call TRBJ1-1; no reliable D call. The CDR3 is 14 amino acids. Germline assignment: CDR1 SGHRS and CDR2 YFSETQ. Trimming removed 4 bases from V and 0 bases from J, with 10 bases in between. CDR3 coding DNA: TGCGCCAGCAGCCAGGACGGACTGAACACTGAAGCTTTCTTT. Its protein is CASSQDGLNTEAFF.

The J gene is TRBJ2-1, the V gene TRBV28, with TRBD2 matching 9 bases. The germline V gene encodes CDR1 MDHEN and CDR2 SYDVKM. Trimming removed 5 bases from V and 5 bases from J; junction bases left unmatched: 10. CDR3 length: 16 amino acids. This CDR3 is CASSPRRAGGNNEQFF. CDR3 nucleotides: TGTGCCAGCAGTCCCCGGAGAGCGGGAGGCAACAATGAGCAGTTCTTC.

This rearrangement joins TRBV11-2 to TRBJ2-3; D gene unclear. Germline values: CDR1 SGHAT, CDR2 FQNNGV. The CDR3 runs to 13 residues. V shed 4 bases and J shed 7 bases, with 12 bases lying between them. The CDR3 nucleotides read TGTGCCAGCAGCTCCCAGAGGAGACATACGCAGTATTTT. It encodes CASSSQRRHTQYF.

The chain joins TRBV28 to TRBJ2-5, with 10 bases aligning to TRBD2. This CDR3 has 14 amino acids. Germline V gene data show CDR1 as MDHEN and CDR2 as SYDVKM. Germline trimming cut 6 bases from V and 1 base from J; bases unmatched to any gene: 2. CDR3 sequence reads: CASRLAGVQETQYF. The CDR3 nucleotides read TGTGCCAGCAGGCTAGCGGGAGTCCAAGAGACCCAGTACTTC.

V usage is TRBV28 and J usage is TRBJ2-3; TRBD2 might be the D (5 bases). The germline gives CDR1 MDHEN, CDR2 SYDVKM. V was cut by 3 bases and J by 4 bases, with 11 bases left in between. CDR3 length: 14 residues. The CDR3 DNA reads TGTGCCAGCAGTTTTAGGAGGTTTCCAGATACGCAGTATTTT. Translating it yields CASSFRRFPDTQYF. Complete variable domain (other parts from reference TRBV28 and TRBJ2-3): DVKVTQSSRYLVKRTGEKVFLECVQDMDHENMFWYRQDPGLGLRLIYFSYDVKMKEKGDIPEGYSVSREKKERFSLILESASTNQTSMYLCASSFRRFPDTQYFGPGTRLTVL.

The chain recombines TRBV20-1 with TRBJ2-1; no clear D gene. From germline, CDR1 is DFQATT and CDR2 SNEGSKA (reference sequence). CDR3 size: 10 residues. CDR3 sequence: CSPVGNEQFF. The CDR3 nucleotides read TGCAGCCCCGTCGGTAATGAGCAGTTCTTC.

The CDR3 loop reads CASSKRTENTEAFF. The CDR3 coding sequence is TGTGCCAGCAGTAAAAGGACAGAGAACACTGAAGCTTTCTTT. The chain links TRBV27 to TRBJ1-1, with D maybe TRBD1 (6 bases). Trimming took off 5 bases at V and 1 base at J, with 11 bases between the two ends. The CDR3 is made up of 14 amino acids. CDR1 is MNHEY and CDR2 is SMNVEV in the germline V gene (reference sequence).